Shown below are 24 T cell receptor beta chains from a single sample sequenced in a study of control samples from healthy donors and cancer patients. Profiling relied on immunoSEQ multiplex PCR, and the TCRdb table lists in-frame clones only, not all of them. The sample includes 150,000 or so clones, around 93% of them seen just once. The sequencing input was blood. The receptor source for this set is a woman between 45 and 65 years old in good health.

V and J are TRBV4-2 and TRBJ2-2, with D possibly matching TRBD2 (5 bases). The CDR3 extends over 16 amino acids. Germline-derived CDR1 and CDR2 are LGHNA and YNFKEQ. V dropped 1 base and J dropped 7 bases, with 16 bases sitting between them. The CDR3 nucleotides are TGTGCCAGCAGCCAAGGAGGAGGAGTGAGGGACGGGGAGCTGTTTTTT. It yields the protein CASSQGGGVRDGELFF.

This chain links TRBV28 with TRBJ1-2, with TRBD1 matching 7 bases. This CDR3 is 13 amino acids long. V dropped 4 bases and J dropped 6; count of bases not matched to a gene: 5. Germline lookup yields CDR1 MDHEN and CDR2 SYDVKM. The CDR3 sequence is CASSSRQGNGYTF. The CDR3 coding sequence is TGTGCCAGCAGTTCGAGACAGGGTAATGGCTACACCTTC.

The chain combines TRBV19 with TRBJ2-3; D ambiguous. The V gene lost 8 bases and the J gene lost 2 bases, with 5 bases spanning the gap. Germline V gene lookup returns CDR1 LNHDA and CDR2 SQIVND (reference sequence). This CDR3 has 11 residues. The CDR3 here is CASAITDTQYF. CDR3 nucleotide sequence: TGTGCCAGTGCGATCACAGATACGCAGTATTTT.

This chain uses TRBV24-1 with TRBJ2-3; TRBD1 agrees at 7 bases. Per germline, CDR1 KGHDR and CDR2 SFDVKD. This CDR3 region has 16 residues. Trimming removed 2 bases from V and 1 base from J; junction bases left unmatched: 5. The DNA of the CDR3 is TGTGCCACCAGTGATTCGCCAGGGGGAGGCACAGATACGCAGTATTTT. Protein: CATSDSPGGGTDTQYF.

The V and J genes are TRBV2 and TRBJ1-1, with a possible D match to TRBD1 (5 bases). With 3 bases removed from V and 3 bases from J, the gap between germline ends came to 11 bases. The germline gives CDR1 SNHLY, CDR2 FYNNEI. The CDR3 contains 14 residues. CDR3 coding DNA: TGTGCCAGCAGTGAGGCAGGGCGAGACACTGAAGCTTTCTTT. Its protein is CASSEAGRDTEAFF.

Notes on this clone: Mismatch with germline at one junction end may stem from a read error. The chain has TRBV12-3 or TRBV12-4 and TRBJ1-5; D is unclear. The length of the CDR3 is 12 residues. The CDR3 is CASSLGDQPQHF. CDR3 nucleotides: TGTGCCAGCAGCTTAGGTGATCAGCCCCAGCATTTT.

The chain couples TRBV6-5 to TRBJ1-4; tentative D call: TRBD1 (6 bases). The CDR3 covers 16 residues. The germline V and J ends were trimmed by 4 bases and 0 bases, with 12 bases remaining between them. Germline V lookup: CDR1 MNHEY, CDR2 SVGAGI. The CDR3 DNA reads TGTGCCAGCAGTTTGGGGAGGGGGGCAACTAATGAAAAACTGTTTTTT. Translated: CASSLGRGATNEKLFF.

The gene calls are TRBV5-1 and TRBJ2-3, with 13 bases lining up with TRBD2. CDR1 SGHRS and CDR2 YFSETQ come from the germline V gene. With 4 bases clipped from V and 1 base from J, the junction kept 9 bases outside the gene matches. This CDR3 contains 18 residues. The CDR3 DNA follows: TGCGCCAGCAGCGTCACTAGCGGGGGGGGCTCTGGCACAGATACGCAGTATTTT. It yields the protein CASSVTSGGGSGTDTQYF.

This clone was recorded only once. CDR3 region: CASSLARIGSITEAFF. The CDR3 nucleotides are TGTGCCAGCAGCTTAGCGAGGATTGGTAGTATCACTGAAGCTTTCTTT. The chain uses TRBV7-2 and TRBJ1-1; D unresolved. Germline V gene lookup returns CDR1 SGHTA and CDR2 FQGNSA. The CDR3 is 16 residues long. V shed 0 bases and J shed 4 bases, with 15 bases lying between them.

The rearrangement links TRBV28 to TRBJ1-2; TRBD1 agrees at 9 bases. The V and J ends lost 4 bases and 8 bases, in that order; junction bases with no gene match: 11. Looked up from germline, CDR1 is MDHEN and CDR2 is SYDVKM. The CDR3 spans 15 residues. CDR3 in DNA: TGTGCCAGCAGTTGGGGGGACAGGGATGGGATAGGCTACACCTTC. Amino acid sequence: CASSWGDRDGIGYTF.

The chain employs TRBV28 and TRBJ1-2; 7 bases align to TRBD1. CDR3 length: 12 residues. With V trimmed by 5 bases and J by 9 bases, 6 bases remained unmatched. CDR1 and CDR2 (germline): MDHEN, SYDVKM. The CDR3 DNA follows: TGTGCCAGCAGTCTGACAGGGTTGCGCTACACCTTC. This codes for CASSLTGLRYTF.

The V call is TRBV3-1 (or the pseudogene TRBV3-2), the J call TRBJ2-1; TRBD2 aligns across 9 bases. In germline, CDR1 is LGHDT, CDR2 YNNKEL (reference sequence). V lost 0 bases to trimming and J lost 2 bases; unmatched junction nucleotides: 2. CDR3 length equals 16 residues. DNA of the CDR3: TGTGCCAGCAGCCAAGAGCGACTAGCGGCCTACAATGAGCAGTTCTTC. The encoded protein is CASSQERLAAYNEQFF.

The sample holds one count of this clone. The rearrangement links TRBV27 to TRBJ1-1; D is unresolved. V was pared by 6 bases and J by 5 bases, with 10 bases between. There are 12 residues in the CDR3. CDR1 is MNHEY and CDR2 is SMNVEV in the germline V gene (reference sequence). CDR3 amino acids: CASRKGWTEAFF. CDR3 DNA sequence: TGTGCCAGCAGAAAGGGATGGACTGAAGCTTTCTTT.

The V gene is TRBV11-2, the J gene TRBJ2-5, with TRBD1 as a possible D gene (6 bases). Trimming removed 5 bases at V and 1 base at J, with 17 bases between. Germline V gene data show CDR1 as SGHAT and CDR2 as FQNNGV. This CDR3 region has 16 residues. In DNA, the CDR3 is TGTGCCAGCAGCGACGGGACAAGGACGACCCAAGAGACCCAGTACTTC. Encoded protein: CASSDGTRTTQETQYF.

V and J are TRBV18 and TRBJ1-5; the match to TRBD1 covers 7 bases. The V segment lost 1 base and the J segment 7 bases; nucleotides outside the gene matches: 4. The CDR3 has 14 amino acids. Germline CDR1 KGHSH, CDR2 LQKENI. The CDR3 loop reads CASSPQGAGQPQHF. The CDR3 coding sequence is TGTGCCAGCTCACCACAGGGGGCAGGCCAGCCCCAGCATTTT.

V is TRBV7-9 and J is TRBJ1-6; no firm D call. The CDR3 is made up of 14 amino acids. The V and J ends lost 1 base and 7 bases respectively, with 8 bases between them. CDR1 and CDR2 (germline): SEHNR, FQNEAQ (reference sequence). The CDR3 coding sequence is TGTGCCAGCAGCTTAGAGTCTGTGAATTCACCCCTCCACTTT. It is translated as CASSLESVNSPLHF.

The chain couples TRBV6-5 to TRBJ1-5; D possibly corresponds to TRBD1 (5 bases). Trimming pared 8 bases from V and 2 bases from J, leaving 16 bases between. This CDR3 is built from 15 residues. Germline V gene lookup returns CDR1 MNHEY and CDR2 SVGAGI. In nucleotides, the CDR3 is TGTGCCAGCGGTCCGGGGGTGCAGGGCAATCAGCCCCAGCATTTT. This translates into CASGPGVQGNQPQHF.

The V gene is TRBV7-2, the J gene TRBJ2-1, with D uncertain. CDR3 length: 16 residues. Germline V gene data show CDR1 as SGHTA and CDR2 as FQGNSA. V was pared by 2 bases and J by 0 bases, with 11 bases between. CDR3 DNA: TGTGCCAGCAGCTTATGGTCCCTGAGCTCCTACAATGAGCAGTTCTTC. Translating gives CASSLWSLSSYNEQFF. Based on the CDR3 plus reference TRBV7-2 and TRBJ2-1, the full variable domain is GAGVSQSPSNKVTEKGKDVELRCDPISGHTALYWYRQSLGQGLEFLIYFQGNSAPDKSGLPSDRFSAERTGGSVSTLTIQRTQQEDSAVYLCASSLWSLSSYNEQFFGPGTRLTVL.

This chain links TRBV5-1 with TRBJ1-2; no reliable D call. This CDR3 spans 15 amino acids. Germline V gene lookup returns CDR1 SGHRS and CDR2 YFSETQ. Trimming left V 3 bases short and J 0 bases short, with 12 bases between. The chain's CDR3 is CASSSRPTANYGYTF. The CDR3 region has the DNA TGCGCCAGCAGCTCGAGACCCACAGCTAACTATGGCTACACCTTC.

CDR3 loop: CASSIQQGAFSYEQYF. CDR3 DNA: TGTGCCAGTAGTATACAACAGGGGGCGTTCTCCTACGAGCAGTACTTC. The rearrangement joins TRBV19 to TRBJ2-7, with TRBD1 matching 9 bases. Germline assignment: CDR1 LNHDA and CDR2 SQIVND (reference sequence). The length of the CDR3 is 16 residues. The V segment lost 2 bases and the J segment 0 bases; nucleotides outside the gene matches: 5.

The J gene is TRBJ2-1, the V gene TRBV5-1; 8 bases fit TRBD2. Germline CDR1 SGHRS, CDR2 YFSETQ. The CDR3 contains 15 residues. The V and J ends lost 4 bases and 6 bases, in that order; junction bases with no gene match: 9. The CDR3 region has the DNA TGCGCCAGCAGCCCACCGGGACTAGGTGGCAATGAGCAGTTCTTC. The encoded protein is CASSPPGLGGNEQFF.

The CDR3 DNA reads TGTGCCAGCAGCTTAGATCCTGACAGTGCCTATGGCTACACCTTC. It is translated as CASSLDPDSAYGYTF. The rearrangement joins TRBV11-2 to TRBJ1-2; D possibly corresponds to TRBD1 (5 bases). Germline V gives CDR1 SGHAT, CDR2 FQNNGV. The CDR3 contains 15 residues. Trimming stripped 0 bases from V and 4 bases from J, with 12 bases between.

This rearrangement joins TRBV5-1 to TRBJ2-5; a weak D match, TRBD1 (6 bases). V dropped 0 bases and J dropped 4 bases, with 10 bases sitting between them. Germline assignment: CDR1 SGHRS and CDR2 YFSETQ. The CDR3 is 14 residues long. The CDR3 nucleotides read TGCGCCAGCAGCTTGGAGGCAGGGGTAGAGACCCAGTACTTC. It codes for CASSLEAGVETQYF.

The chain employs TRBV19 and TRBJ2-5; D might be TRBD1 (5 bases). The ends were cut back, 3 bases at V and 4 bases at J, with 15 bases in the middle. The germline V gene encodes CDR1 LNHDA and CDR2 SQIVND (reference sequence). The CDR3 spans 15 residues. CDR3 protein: CASSIGSQGRETQYF. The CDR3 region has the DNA TGTGCCAGTAGTATTGGGTCGCAGGGTCGAGAGACCCAGTACTTC.